The next 19 T cell receptor beta chains were all read from a single sample in a study of T cell clonotyping in hematopoietic cell transplantation. TCRdb keeps only in-frame clones here, not all; method: immunoSEQ multiplex PCR. This sample carries about 9,400 clones, over 60% of them seen once, and the ten largest clones take roughly 15%. The sequencing here drew on PBMCs, taken 180 days after allogeneic stem cell transplant. These receptors came from a male patient aged 40-55 years who had an allogeneic stem cell transplant from a related donor, so the T cells may come from the graft donor. Some clones in this sample may be carry-over from other donors' samples.

This clone was picked up one time. The genes are TRBV29-1 and TRBJ1-4; no reliable D call. CDR3 length: 13 amino acids. The germline V gene encodes CDR1 SQVTM and CDR2 ANQGSEA. Trimming left V 4 bases short and J 4 bases short, with 10 bases between. The CDR3 loop is CSVAGRLNEKLFF. The CDR3 nucleotides read TGCAGCGTTGCAGGCAGGCTTAATGAAAAACTGTTTTTT.

The chain couples TRBV6-5 to TRBJ1-2, with D possibly matching TRBD1 (5 bases). The V gene's germline CDR1 is MNHEY and CDR2 SVGAGI. V lost 5 bases and J lost 5, with 18 bases in between. This CDR3 comprises 15 residues. The chain's CDR3 is CASSRDGLGRYGYTF. CDR3 in DNA: TGTGCCAGCAGTCGGGACGGCCTGGGACGATATGGCTACACCTTC.

In its sample, this clone was seen once. This sequence joins TRBV11-1 and TRBJ2-6; D gene unclear. CDR3 length: 15 amino acids. In germline, CDR1 is SGHAT, CDR2 FQDESV (reference sequence). The germline V and J ends were trimmed by 0 bases and 1 base, with 4 bases remaining between them. The CDR3 sequence: CASSLAGSGANVLTF. The CDR3 DNA reads TGTGCCAGCAGCTTAGCGGGGTCTGGGGCCAACGTCCTGACTTTC.

This clone was counted only a few times. The rearrangement links TRBV5-3 to TRBJ1-5; perhaps TRBD1 as D (5 bases). TRBV5-3 is an open reading frame, and its role is uncertain. V was clipped by 5 bases and J by 0 bases, with 18 bases between them. The CDR3 runs to 17 residues. The CDR3 loop is CARRGEHWSYSNQPQHF. The DNA for the CDR3 is TGTGCCAGAAGGGGGGAGCACTGGAGTTATAGCAATCAGCCCCAGCATTTT.

The chain recombines TRBV7-2 with TRBJ2-5; D may correspond to TRBD1 or TRBD2 (5 bases each). V was cut by 1 base and J by 2 bases, with 11 bases left in between. The CDR3 loop spans 15 amino acids. CDR1 and CDR2 (germline): SGHTA, FQGNSA. CDR3 protein: CASSLDGTKQETQYF. CDR3 nucleotide sequence: TGTGCCAGCAGCTTAGACGGGACCAAGCAAGAGACCCAGTACTTC.

The chain employs TRBV2 and TRBJ1-6; TRBD1 is a possible D gene (6 bases). The germline V and J ends were trimmed by 4 bases and 7 bases, with 14 bases remaining between them. Germline CDR1 reads SNHLY; CDR2 reads FYNNEI. CDR3 length: 15 amino acids. The DNA for the CDR3 is TGTGCCAGCAGTGCCCAGGGGTCCTCAAATTCACCCCTCCACTTT. This sequence encodes CASSAQGSSNSPLHF.

The rearrangement uses TRBV7-8 and TRBJ1-2, with a tentative D call TRBD1 (6 bases). The germline CDR1 and CDR2 sequences are SGHVS and FQNEAQ. Trimming removed 5 bases from V and 0 bases from J, with 13 bases in between. This CDR3 has 15 amino acids. CDR3 protein: CASSAGTPSNYGYTF. CDR3 nucleotides: TGTGCCAGCAGCGCCGGGACACCCTCTAACTATGGCTACACCTTC.

The chain recombines TRBV5-1 with TRBJ2-5; tentatively, D is TRBD1 (6 bases). The V gene lost 0 bases and the J gene lost 2 bases, with 8 bases spanning the gap. CDR1 and CDR2 (germline): SGHRS, YFSETQ. CDR3 length: 14 residues. The CDR3 DNA sequence: TGCGCCAGCAGCTTGGGGACAGCTCAAGAGACCCAGTACTTC. Translating gives CASSLGTAQETQYF.

The V and J genes are TRBV7-2 and TRBJ1-2; D possibly corresponds to TRBD1 (5 bases). Germline V gene sequence: CDR1 SGHTA, CDR2 FQGNSA. V lost 5 bases and J lost 7, with 17 bases in between. There are 14 residues in the CDR3. CDR3 loop: CASSEPLGVGGYTF. CDR3 nucleotides: TGTGCCAGCAGCGAGCCTTTAGGGGTAGGTGGCTACACCTTC.

V is TRBV19 and J is TRBJ1-2; no reliable D call. Germline V CDR1 and CDR2: LNHDA, SQIVND (reference sequence). The V end was cut by 3 bases, the J end by 5 bases, with 13 bases between. This CDR3 is 14 amino acids long. The CDR3, as DNA: TGTGCCAGTAGTATGGTCGCCCGGGATTATGGCTACACCTTC. This sequence encodes CASSMVARDYGYTF.

The chain recombines TRBV5-1 with TRBJ2-1; perhaps TRBD2 as D (5 bases). Germline loops: CDR1 SGHRS, CDR2 YFSETQ. The CDR3 consists of 15 residues. V was cut by 4 bases and J by 5 bases, with 16 bases left in between. CDR3 bases: TGCGCCAGCAGCACCAGGACTGGAGACGACAATGAGCAGTTCTTC. This sequence encodes CASSTRTGDDNEQFF.

This chain connects TRBV6-1 to TRBJ1-5; D perhaps matches TRBD1 (5 bases). This CDR3 spans 16 amino acids. Trimming pared 0 bases from V and 0 bases from J, leaving 9 bases between. Germline V gene lookup returns CDR1 MNHNS and CDR2 SASEGT. The CDR3 nucleotides are TGTGCCAGCAGTGAAGCAGGACATTATAGCAATCAGCCCCAGCATTTT. Protein: CASSEAGHYSNQPQHF.

This clone was counted only a few times. This CDR3 reads CASSRSPNQPQHF. The DNA of the CDR3 is TGTGCCAGCAGTCGATCACCCAATCAGCCCCAGCATTTT. The J gene is TRBJ1-5, the V gene TRBV7-6, with D hard to call. CDR3 length: 13 residues. V was pared by 6 bases and J by 3 bases, with 9 bases between. The germline V gene encodes CDR1 SGHVS and CDR2 FNYEAQ.

The chain couples TRBV29-1 to TRBJ1-4; no clear D gene. Germline loops: CDR1 SQVTM, CDR2 ANQGSEA. The V and J ends lost 4 bases and 8 bases respectively, with 14 bases between them. The CDR3 length is 13 residues. The DNA of the CDR3 is TGCAGCGTTGGGAGAGGAGTGCGGGAAAAACTGTTTTTT. This translates into CSVGRGVREKLFF.

The chain is built from TRBV9 and TRBJ2-5; D perhaps matches TRBD1 (5 bases). V lost 1 base and J lost 1, with 14 bases in between. From germline, CDR1 is SGDLS and CDR2 YYNGEE. This CDR3 is built from 16 residues. The CDR3 loop is CASSVTIGAAQETQYF. CDR3 DNA sequence: TGTGCCAGCAGCGTAACGATAGGGGCAGCCCAAGAGACCCAGTACTTC.

V usage is TRBV11-2 and J usage is TRBJ1-1; tentatively, D is TRBD1 (6 bases). The length of the CDR3 is 16 residues. Germline V gene data show CDR1 as SGHAT and CDR2 as FQNNGV. The ends were cut back, 2 bases at V and 1 base at J, with 14 bases in the middle. The CDR3 region is CASSLRGGITNTEAFF. The CDR3 DNA is TGTGCCAGCAGCTTACGGGGGGGCATTACGAACACTGAAGCTTTCTTT.

This chain connects TRBV5-1 to TRBJ1-2; 8 bases align to TRBD1. Germline-derived CDR1 and CDR2 are SGHRS and YFSETQ. The junction had 6 bases not matched to a gene; V was cut back by 4 bases and J by 4 bases. CDR3 length: 14 residues. The CDR3 DNA follows: TGCGCCAGCAGCATTGGACAGGGAGGCTATGGCTACACCTTC. Amino acid sequence: CASSIGQGGYGYTF.

The V and J genes are TRBV19 and TRBJ1-5; D is ambiguous. This CDR3 has 13 residues. V lost 8 bases, J lost 7 bases, and 15 bases lay in between. Germline V gene sequence: CDR1 LNHDA, CDR2 SQIVND (reference sequence). The chain's CDR3 is CASGPGVRQPQHF. CDR3 bases: TGTGCCAGTGGGCCCGGGGTTCGACAGCCCCAGCATTTT.

V and J are TRBV5-6 and TRBJ1-5; D might be TRBD1 (5 bases). CDR3 length: 13 residues. The V end lost 2 bases, the J end lost 6 bases, and 9 bases lay between the germline ends. The germline V gene has CDR1 SGHDT and CDR2 YYEEEE. CDR3 region: CASSLGVGQPQHF. The CDR3 nucleotides read TGTGCCAGCAGCTTAGGGGTCGGTCAGCCCCAGCATTTT.